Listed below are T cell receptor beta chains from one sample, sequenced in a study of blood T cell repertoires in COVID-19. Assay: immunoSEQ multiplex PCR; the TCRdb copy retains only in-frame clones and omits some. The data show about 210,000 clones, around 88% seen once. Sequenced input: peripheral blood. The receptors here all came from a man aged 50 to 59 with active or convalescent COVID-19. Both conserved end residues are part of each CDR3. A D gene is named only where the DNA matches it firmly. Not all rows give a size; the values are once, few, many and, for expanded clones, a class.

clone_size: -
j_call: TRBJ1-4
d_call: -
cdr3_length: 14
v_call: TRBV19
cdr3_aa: CASSILQDNEKLFF
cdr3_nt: TGTGCCAGTAGTATTTTACAGGATAATGAAAAACTGTTTTTT

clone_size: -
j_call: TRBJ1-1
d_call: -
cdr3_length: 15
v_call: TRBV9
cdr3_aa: CASKRAGNTNTEAFF
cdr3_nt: TGTGCCAGCAAACGGGCAGGGAACACGAACACTGAAGCTTTCTTT

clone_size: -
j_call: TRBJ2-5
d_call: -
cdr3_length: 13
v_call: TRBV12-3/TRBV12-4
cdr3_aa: CASSFAPKETQYF
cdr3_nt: TGTGCCAGCAGTTTTGCCCCTAAAGAGACCCAGTACTTC

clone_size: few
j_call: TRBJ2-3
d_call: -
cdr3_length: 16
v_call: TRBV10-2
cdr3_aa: CASSEFEGRGTDTQYF
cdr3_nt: TGCGCCAGCAGTGAGTTTGAGGGTAGGGGCACAGATACGCAGTATTTT

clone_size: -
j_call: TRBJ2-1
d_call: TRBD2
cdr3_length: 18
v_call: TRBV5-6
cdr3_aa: CASSTPGLAGRTGNEQFF
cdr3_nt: TGTGCCAGCAGCACACCGGGACTAGCGGGCCGGACGGGGAATGAGCAGTTCTTC

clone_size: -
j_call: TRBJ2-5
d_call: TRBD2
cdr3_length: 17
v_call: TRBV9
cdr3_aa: CASSVELAGGLKETQYF
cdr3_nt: TGTGCCAGCAGCGTAGAACTAGCGGGGGGGCTAAAAGAGACCCAGTACTTC

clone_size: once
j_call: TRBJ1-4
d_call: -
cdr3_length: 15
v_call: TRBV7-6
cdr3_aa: CASSPQLRRGEKLFF
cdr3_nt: TGTGCCAGCAGCCCCCAGCTTAGGCGGGGTGAAAAACTGTTTTTT

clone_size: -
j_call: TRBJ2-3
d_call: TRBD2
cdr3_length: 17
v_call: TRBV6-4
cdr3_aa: CASSDRASGSLTDTQYF
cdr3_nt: TGTGCCAGCAGTGACAGGGCTAGCGGGTCCCTCACAGATACGCAGTATTTT

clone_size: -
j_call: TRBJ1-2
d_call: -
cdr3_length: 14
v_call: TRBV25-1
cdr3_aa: CASSPASGNYGYTF
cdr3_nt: TGTGCCAGCTCCCCCGCCAGCGGGAACTATGGCTACACCTTC

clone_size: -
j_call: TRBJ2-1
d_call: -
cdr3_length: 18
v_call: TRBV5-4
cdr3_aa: CASSSALNRGGSYNEQFF
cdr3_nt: TGTGCCAGCAGCTCTGCTCTTAACAGGGGGGGCTCCTACAATGAGCAGTTCTTC

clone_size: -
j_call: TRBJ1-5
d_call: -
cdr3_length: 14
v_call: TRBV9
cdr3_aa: CASSVGAGNQPQHF
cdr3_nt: TGTGCCAGCAGCGTAGGGGCAGGAAATCAGCCCCAGCATTTT

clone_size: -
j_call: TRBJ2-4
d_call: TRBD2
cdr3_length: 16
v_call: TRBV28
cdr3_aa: CASTRTSGRTKNIQYF
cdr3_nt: TGTGCCAGCACCAGGACTAGCGGGCGAACCAAAAACATTCAGTACTTC

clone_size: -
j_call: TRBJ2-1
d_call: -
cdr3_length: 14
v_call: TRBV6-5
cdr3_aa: CASSYSFTSGGQFF
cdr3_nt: TGTGCCAGCAGTTACTCTTTCACCAGCGGTGGTCAGTTCTTC